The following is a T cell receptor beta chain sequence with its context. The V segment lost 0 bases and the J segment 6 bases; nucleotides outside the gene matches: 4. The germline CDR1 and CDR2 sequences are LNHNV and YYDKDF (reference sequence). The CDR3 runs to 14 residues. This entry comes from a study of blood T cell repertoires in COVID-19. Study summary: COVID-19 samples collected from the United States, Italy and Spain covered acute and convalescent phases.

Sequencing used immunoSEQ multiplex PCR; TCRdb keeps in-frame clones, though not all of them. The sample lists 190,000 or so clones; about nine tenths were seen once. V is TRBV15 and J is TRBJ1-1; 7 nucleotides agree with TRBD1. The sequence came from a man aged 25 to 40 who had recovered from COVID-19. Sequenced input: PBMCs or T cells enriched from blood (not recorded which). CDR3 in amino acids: CATSRDPGTAEAFF. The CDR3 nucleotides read TGTGCCACCAGCAGAGATCCGGGGACAGCTGAAGCTTTCTTT.